Each of the 32 T cell receptor beta chains below was sequenced from the same sample in a study of PD-1 blockade in classical Hodgkin lymphoma (TCRdb year 2020). Libraries were prepared through the immunoSEQ multiplex PCR assay. Held by TCRdb, this immuneACCESS table contains in-frame sequences only and omits some clones. Under half of the omission traces to an unresolved V gene where checked; the cause of the rest is unknown. This sample lists approximately 150,000 clones; 78% were detected once. The ten largest make up 7.5% to 10% of the sample. This specimen's time point label, interpreted: cycle 2 day 1 (C2D1) of nivolumab. Relapse after autologous stem cell transplantation had occurred in all trial patients, and cohorts A, B and C were distinguished by prior brentuximab vedotin exposure. The specimen comprised peripheral blood mononuclear cells (PBMCs), sampled before the second cycle of nivolumab. The receptors were sampled from a human donor with classical Hodgkin lymphoma.

The chain recombines TRBV5-4 with TRBJ2-5; TRBD2 might be the D (6 bases). The CDR3 runs to 13 residues. V lost 3 bases, J lost 4 bases, and 10 bases lay in between. The germline V gene encodes CDR1 SGHNT and CDR2 YYREEE (reference sequence). CDR3: CASSSPGGETQYF. CDR3 in DNA: TGTGCCAGCAGCTCACCCGGGGGAGAGACCCAGTACTTC. Drawing the rest from reference TRBV5-4 and TRBJ2-5, the complete variable domain is ETGVTQSPTHLIKTRGQQVTLRCSSQSGHNTVSWYQQALGQGPQFIFQYYREEENGRGNFPPRFSGLQFPNYSSELNVNALELDDSALYLCASSSPGGETQYFGPGTRLLVL.

This clone was picked up one time. The rearrangement links TRBV28 to TRBJ1-5; D perhaps matches TRBD1 (5 bases). The CDR3 runs to 15 residues. V gave up 2 bases and J gave up 6 bases, with 14 bases separating them. Germline CDR1 reads MDHEN; CDR2 reads SYDVKM. The CDR3 DNA reads as TGTGCCAGCAGTTTAGGTGCCAGGGTGCTTCAGCCCCAGCATTTT. Its translation is CASSLGARVLQPQHF.

This clone was observed a few times. The chain combines TRBV4-1 with TRBJ2-5; D is perhaps TRBD2 (6 bases). The CDR3 covers 16 residues. Germline V gene lookup returns CDR1 MGHRA and CDR2 YSYEKL. Trimming removed 4 bases from V and 1 base from J, with 16 bases in between. The CDR3 loop reads CASSPGRGWGQETQYF. CDR3 DNA sequence: TGCGCCAGCAGCCCGGGGCGGGGTTGGGGCCAAGAGACCCAGTACTTC.

The V and J genes are TRBV9 and TRBJ1-1; 7 positions agree with TRBD1. The CDR3 is 15 amino acids. V lost 2 bases to trimming and J lost 4 bases; unmatched junction nucleotides: 8. Germline lookup yields CDR1 SGDLS and CDR2 YYNGEE. The CDR3 sequence is CASSVLRGFVTEAFF. The CDR3, as DNA: TGTGCCAGCAGCGTCCTCAGGGGGTTTGTCACTGAAGCTTTCTTT.

This clone was seen a few times. The CDR3 DNA follows: TGTGCCATCAGGCTGACAGACGATTCACCCCTCCACTTT. Encoded protein: CAIRLTDDSPLHF. The chain couples TRBV10-3 to TRBJ1-6; possibly TRBD1 for D (5 bases). V gave up 6 bases and J gave up 8 bases, with 11 bases separating them. Per germline, CDR1 ENHRY and CDR2 SYGVKD. This CDR3 spans 13 amino acids.

The chain couples TRBV12-2 to TRBJ1-5; the table calls TRBD1, which could not be checked here. TRBV12-2 is recorded as a pseudogene. This CDR3 comprises 13 residues. CDR3 in DNA: TGTGCAAGTCGCTTACAGAGCAATCAGCCCCAGCATTTT. Its translation: CASRLQSNQPQHF.

This clone was detected once. The chain combines TRBV6-1 with TRBJ1-5, with 9 bases aligning to TRBD1. The CDR3 has 18 residues. The V segment lost 3 bases and the J segment 0 bases; nucleotides outside the gene matches: 9. CDR1 is MNHNS, CDR2 SASEGT, per germline. The CDR3 loop is CASSERQGGWNSNQPQHF. The DNA of the CDR3 is TGTGCCAGCAGTGAGAGACAGGGGGGTTGGAATAGCAATCAGCCCCAGCATTTT.

The sample holds one count of this clone. V and J are TRBV30 and TRBJ1-4; 10 bases agree with TRBD1. Trimming at V came to 2 bases and at J to 7 bases, leaving 4 bases not matched to a gene. CDR3 size: 14 residues. Germline CDR1 reads GTSNPN; CDR2 reads SVGIG (reference sequence). CDR3 coding DNA: TGTGCCTGGAGTTGGACAGGGGGTTTTGAAAAACTGTTTTTT. This codes for CAWSWTGGFEKLFF. Variable domain in full (rest from reference TRBV30 and TRBJ1-4): SQTIHQWPATLVQPVGSPLSLECTVEGTSNPNLYWYRQAAGRGLQLLFYSVGIGQISSEVPQNLSASRPQDRQFILSSKKLLLSDSGFYLCAWSWTGGFEKLFFGSGTQLSVL.

Details on this clone: The germline gene is not matched at one end of the junction; a read error may be the cause. The chain couples TRBV6-1 to TRBJ2-5; no reliable D call. The CDR3 is 12 amino acids. Germline CDR1 reads MNHNS; CDR2 reads SASEGT. The CDR3 loop is CAISDQQETQYF. For the CDR3, the DNA is TGTGCCATCAGTGATCAGCAAGAGACCCAGTACTTC.

The chain couples TRBV5-4 to TRBJ1-2; TRBD1 is a possible D gene (5 bases). CDR3 size: 14 residues. The ends were cut back, 0 bases at V and 3 bases at J, with 9 bases in the middle. Germline CDR1 is SGHNT and CDR2 is YYREEE (reference sequence). CDR3 region: CASSLEQAYYGYTF. CDR3 bases: TGTGCCAGCAGCTTGGAACAGGCTTACTATGGCTACACCTTC.

The rearrangement uses TRBV5-1 and TRBJ1-1; unclear D gene. CDR3 length: 16 amino acids. Germline V gives CDR1 SGHRS, CDR2 YFSETQ. Trimming removed 0 bases from V and 7 bases from J, with 19 bases in between. This CDR3 reads CASSLVRMLLWGEAFF. In DNA form, the CDR3 reads TGCGCCAGCAGCTTGGTCCGTATGTTACTTTGGGGTGAAGCTTTCTTT.

The chain has TRBV4-1 and TRBJ1-3, with a tentative D call TRBD1 (5 bases). Germline loops: CDR1 MGHRA, CDR2 YSYEKL. This CDR3 contains 15 residues. V gave up 0 bases and J gave up 7 bases, with 13 bases separating them. This chain's CDR3 is CASSQDSARVNTIYF. The CDR3 DNA reads TGCGCCAGCAGCCAAGATAGTGCCAGGGTGAACACCATATATTTT.

This clone was recorded only once. Given a much more abundant clone one base away, this may be a read error. The rearrangement links TRBV6-5 to TRBJ1-4; the D is unclear. This CDR3 has 14 amino acids. V dropped 4 bases and J dropped 0 bases, with 6 bases sitting between them. Per the germline V gene, CDR1 is MNHEY and CDR2 is SVGAGI. The CDR3 nucleotides read TGTGCCAGCAGTTCCCCTGCAACTAATGAAAAACTGTTTTTT. Residues: CASSSPATNEKLFF.

The V gene is TRBV6-5, the J gene TRBJ1-2; TRBD1 matches at 9 bases. The V gene's germline CDR1 is MNHEY and CDR2 SVGAGI. Losses at the gene ends were 6 bases for V and 2 bases for J; bases not matched to a gene: 7. The CDR3 runs to 15 residues. The CDR3, as DNA: TGTGCCAGCAGCGTGCGGACAGGGGAGAACTATGGCTACACCTTC. Translating gives CASSVRTGENYGYTF.

This clone showed up just once. Other DNA sequences from this sample encode an identical CDR3 as well. This chain links TRBV18 with TRBJ2-7, with 9 bases identical to TRBD1. Germline CDR1 KGHSH, CDR2 LQKENI. This CDR3 contains 15 residues. Trimming took 4 bases from V and 1 from J; bases not matched to a gene: 5. The CDR3 DNA follows: TGTGCCAGCTCACGGGACAGGGACAGTTCCTACGAGCAGTACTTC. Translating gives CASSRDRDSSYEQYF.

The V and J genes are TRBV2 and TRBJ1-2; TRBD1 matches at 7 bases. This CDR3 has 14 residues. The V and J ends lost 3 bases and 4 bases, in that order; junction bases with no gene match: 5. Germline CDR1 and CDR2: SNHLY and FYNNEI. CDR3 sequence: CASSDSTGTYGYTF. CDR3 nucleotides: TGTGCCAGCAGTGACTCGACAGGGACCTATGGCTACACCTTC.

This chain uses TRBV6-5 with TRBJ2-1; 9 bases line up with TRBD1. The CDR3 has 14 amino acids. V dropped 5 bases and J dropped 5; count of bases not matched to a gene: 4. Per the germline V gene, CDR1 is MNHEY and CDR2 is SVGAGI. CDR3 amino acids: CASSAGTGNNEQFF. As DNA, the CDR3 is TGTGCCAGCAGTGCCGGGACAGGGAACAATGAGCAGTTCTTC.

The chain links TRBV25-1 to TRBJ2-3; 12 bases agree with TRBD2. Germline lookup yields CDR1 MGHDK and CDR2 SYGVNS. The length of the CDR3 is 13 residues. The junction had 4 bases not matched to a gene; V was cut back by 9 bases and J by 6 bases. CDR3 region: CASTLAGGDTQYF. The CDR3 coding sequence is TGTGCCAGTACCCTAGCGGGGGGGGATACGCAGTATTTT.

This chain joins TRBV18 and TRBJ1-5; 9 positions agree with TRBD1. Germline CDR1 reads KGHSH; CDR2 reads LQKENI. The CDR3 runs 15 residues. V dropped 1 base and J dropped 5; count of bases not matched to a gene: 3. The DNA for the CDR3 is TGTGCCAGCTCACCACAACAGGGGGCCTATCAGCCCCAGCATTTT. It translates to CASSPQQGAYQPQHF.

This clone was counted between two and nine times. This chain uses TRBV25-1 with TRBJ1-1; D ambiguous. Germline values: CDR1 MGHDK, CDR2 SYGVNS. The CDR3 extends over 16 amino acids. V was cut by 4 bases and J by 0 bases, with 15 bases left in between. The CDR3 protein is CASSGDSRTLNTEAFF. The CDR3, as DNA: TGTGCCAGCAGTGGAGACTCTAGGACCCTGAACACTGAAGCTTTCTTT.

V and J are TRBV5-4 and TRBJ2-2; 7 bases agree with TRBD2. The CDR3 sequence is 15 residues long. V was clipped by 5 bases and J by 3 bases; unmatched bases: 7. Germline V gene lookup returns CDR1 SGHNT and CDR2 YYREEE (reference sequence). The CDR3 DNA reads TGTGCCAGCAGGTCAGCGGGGCGGGACACCGGGGAGCTGTTTTTT. Translation gives CASRSAGRDTGELFF.

V gene TRBV21-1 combines with J gene TRBJ1-4; the listed D gene, TRBD1, was not tested against the DNA. TRBV21-1 is designated a pseudogene. The length of the CDR3 is 15 residues. CDR3 sequence reads: CASSKGQGGREKLFF. CDR3 bases: TGTGCCAGCAGCAAGGGACAGGGAGGCCGCGAAAAACTGTTTTTT.

Points on this clone: Distinct nucleotide sequences in the sample also encode this CDR3. The genes are TRBV5-1 and TRBJ1-2, with no clear D. V lost 0 bases and J 4 bases, leaving 7 bases between the germline ends. From germline, CDR1 is SGHRS and CDR2 YFSETQ. This CDR3 contains 13 residues. CDR3 in amino acids: CASSLEGSYGYTF. CDR3 nucleotide sequence: TGCGCCAGCAGCTTGGAAGGCAGCTATGGCTACACCTTC.

The rearrangement links TRBV2 to TRBJ2-5, with 11 bases fitting TRBD2. The V segment lost 5 bases and the J segment 1 base; nucleotides outside the gene matches: 9. The CDR3 runs to 17 residues. The V gene's germline CDR1 is SNHLY and CDR2 FYNNEI. CDR3: CASSSPTSGTFQETQYF. The DNA of the CDR3 is TGTGCCAGCAGTTCTCCGACTAGCGGGACATTCCAAGAGACCCAGTACTTC.

The chain couples TRBV4-1 to TRBJ1-4; TRBD1 matches at 10 bases. CDR3 size: 18 residues. V lost 3 bases to trimming and J lost 0 bases; unmatched junction nucleotides: 7. Germline CDR1 MGHRA, CDR2 YSYEKL. The CDR3 nucleotides are TGCGCCAGCAGCCACGCCGGGACAGGGGCCTCAACTAATGAAAAACTGTTTTTT. This translates into CASSHAGTGASTNEKLFF.

This rearrangement joins TRBV11-1 to TRBJ2-5; 8 nucleotides line up with TRBD1. Germline assignment: CDR1 SGHAT and CDR2 FQDESV (reference sequence). The CDR3 has 15 amino acids. Unmatched junction bases numbered 6, after V lost 1 base and J lost 5 bases. The CDR3 region has the DNA TGTGCCAGCAGCTTAGGGACAGGGAGATATGAGACCCAGTACTTC. Residues: CASSLGTGRYETQYF.

The V and J genes are TRBV6-6 and TRBJ2-7; D perhaps matches TRBD1 (6 bases). This CDR3 contains 15 residues. Deletions cut 5 bases from V and 0 bases from J, with 14 bases between. The germline CDR1 and CDR2 sequences are MNHNY and SVGAGI (reference sequence). Written as DNA, the CDR3 is TGTGCCAGCAGTACCCTTACAGGGAGCTCCTACGAGCAGTACTTC. Its protein is CASSTLTGSSYEQYF.

In nucleotides, the CDR3 is TGTGCCAGCAGCCCCGGACAGGGGCAAGGAAACACCATATATTTT. Translating it yields CASSPGQGQGNTIYF. The chain recombines TRBV7-2 with TRBJ1-3; 9 bases are a match to TRBD1. The CDR3 runs to 15 residues. Germline CDR1 and CDR2: SGHTA and FQGNSA. The J segment lost 4 bases and the V segment lost 5 bases, leaving 6 bases of the junction unmatched.

The chain employs TRBV14 and TRBJ1-2; 11 bases map to TRBD1. From germline, CDR1 is SGHDN and CDR2 FVKESK. The ends lost 6 bases at V and 4 bases at J; junction bases unmatched: 4. This CDR3 region has 14 residues. CDR3 nucleotides: TGTGCCAGCAGAGGGACAGGGGGAAGCTATGGCTACACCTTC. Its protein is CASRGTGGSYGYTF.

J is TRBJ1-4 and V is TRBV7-8; D call uncertain. The germline CDR1 and CDR2 sequences are SGHVS and FQNEAQ. V shed 1 base and J shed 3 bases, with 6 bases lying between them. The CDR3 is 14 residues long. In nucleotides, the CDR3 is TGTGCCAGCAGCTTAGGTCGGTCTAATGAAAAACTGTTTTTT. This translates into CASSLGRSNEKLFF.

V and J are TRBV7-9 and TRBJ1-3, with unresolved D. The V end was cut by 1 base, the J end by 4 bases, with 11 bases between. CDR1 and CDR2 (germline): SEHNR, FQNEAQ (reference sequence). This CDR3 comprises 15 residues. The CDR3 DNA reads TGTGCCAGCAGCTTAGGTCGCCCTAGGGGAAACACCATATATTTT. It encodes CASSLGRPRGNTIYF.

This clone was seen only a few times. The chain carries TRBV19 and TRBJ1-5, with unresolved D. Germline-derived CDR1 and CDR2 are LNHDA and SQIVND (reference sequence). The CDR3 runs 14 residues. Between the trimmed V and J ends, which lost 7 bases and 4 bases, there was a span of 14 bases. CDR3 region: CASNTDGVNQPQHF. CDR3 DNA sequence: TGTGCCAGTAATACGGACGGGGTTAATCAGCCCCAGCATTTT. The full variable domain, in which reference TRBV19 and TRBJ1-5 provide the parts outside the CDR3, is DGGITQSPKYLFRKEGQNVTLSCEQNLNHDAMYWYRQDPGQGLRLIYYSQIVNDFQKGDIAEGYSVSREKKESFPLTVTSAQKNPTAFYLCASNTDGVNQPQHFGDGTRLSIL.